A single sample is the source of the 32 T cell receptor beta chains below, sequenced in a study of shared clonotypes between healthy human individuals. Terminally differentiated effector memory CD45RA+ cells were excluded by CCR7 positive selection of CD45RO-negative cells. Clones were read by immunoSEQ multiplex PCR, and TCRdb kept only the in-frame ones, dropping some. Here the sample spans about 2,200,000 clones, 90% to 95% being singletons. Source material: naive CD8+ T cells from PBMCs. These TCRs come from a man aged 18 to 30 in good health. Some clones in this sample may be carry-over from other donors' samples.

The chain joins TRBV9 to TRBJ2-2; no clear D. V was shortened by 0 bases and J by 1 base, with 4 bases between the two germline ends. The CDR3 spans 14 residues. Germline V gene data show CDR1 as SGDLS and CDR2 as YYNGEE. In DNA form, the CDR3 reads TGTGCCAGCAGCGTAGTCATGAACACCGGGGAGCTGTTTTTT. It codes for CASSVVMNTGELFF.

The V call is TRBV9, the J call TRBJ2-7, with 9 bases identical to TRBD2. Per germline, CDR1 SGDLS and CDR2 YYNGEE. CDR3 length: 14 residues. Losses at the gene ends were 3 bases for V and 6 bases for J; bases not matched to a gene: 7. The CDR3 spells CASSAFGTSFEQYF. The CDR3, as DNA: TGTGCCAGCAGCGCCTTCGGGACTAGCTTCGAGCAGTACTTC.

The gene calls are TRBV9 and TRBJ2-2, with a weak D call TRBD1 (5 bases). The CDR3 loop spans 14 amino acids. The V and J ends lost 4 bases and 6 bases respectively, with 13 bases between them. Germline CDR1 reads SGDLS; CDR2 reads YYNGEE. The CDR3 loop reads CASSLNQGAGELFF. The CDR3 DNA reads TGTGCCAGCAGCCTTAACCAGGGTGCCGGGGAGCTGTTTTTT.

This clone was picked up a small number of times. This sequence joins TRBV5-6 and TRBJ1-4; D not resolved. Germline CDR1 and CDR2: SGHDT and YYEEEE. V was clipped by 4 bases and J by 8 bases, with 12 bases between them. This CDR3 is built from 13 residues. The DNA of the CDR3 is TGTGCCAGCAGCGTGGCTGCTGGGGAAAAACTGTTTTTT. Translating it yields CASSVAAGEKLFF.

This chain joins TRBV27 and TRBJ1-2; 7 bases are shared with TRBD1. Germline CDR1 MNHEY, CDR2 SMNVEV (reference sequence). V lost 5 bases, J lost 2 bases, and 11 bases stayed unmatched. This CDR3 is built from 16 residues. CDR3 sequence reads: CASSPSTGPFNYGYTF. CDR3 nucleotide sequence: TGTGCCAGCAGTCCCTCGACAGGGCCCTTCAACTATGGCTACACCTTC.

This clone was seen just once. The chain combines TRBV27 with TRBJ1-1; D remains unclear. Germline CDR1 MNHEY, CDR2 SMNVEV (reference sequence). V lost 6 bases and J lost 2, with 10 bases in between. CDR3 length: 13 amino acids. CDR3 nucleotides: TGTGCCAGCAGCGTAATCAGTAACACTGAAGCTTTCTTT. This codes for CASSVISNTEAFF.

The V call is TRBV27, the J call TRBJ2-7; D possibly corresponds to TRBD1 (5 bases). The CDR3 covers 14 residues. With 7 bases removed from V and 0 bases from J, the gap between germline ends came to 13 bases. Germline CDR1 MNHEY, CDR2 SMNVEV (reference sequence). CDR3 nucleotide sequence: TGTGCCAGCATGGTGGGGCCGAGCTCCTACGAGCAGTACTTC. It codes for CASMVGPSSYEQYF.

J is TRBJ2-7 and V is TRBV5-6; TRBD2 aligns across 7 bases. In germline, CDR1 is SGHDT, CDR2 YYEEEE. After removal of 4 bases from V and 1 base from J, the junction contained 11 bases not matched to a gene. CDR3 length equals 16 residues. CDR3 sequence (DNA): TGTGCCAGCAGCACGGATTTTACTAGCGAATCCTACGAGCAGTACTTC. This gives the protein CASSTDFTSESYEQYF.

The chain recombines TRBV5-1 with TRBJ2-4; D is uncertain. The germline V gene encodes CDR1 SGHRS and CDR2 YFSETQ. Trimming removed 4 bases from V and 0 bases from J, with 14 bases in between. This CDR3 contains 16 residues. The CDR3 loop reads CASSPSTKLAKNIQYF. The DNA of the CDR3 is TGCGCCAGCAGCCCTTCTACAAAACTAGCCAAAAACATTCAGTACTTC.

The chain is built from TRBV9 and TRBJ2-1, with 7 positions matching TRBD2. This CDR3 comprises 16 residues. With 1 base clipped from V and 9 bases from J, the junction kept 13 bases outside the gene matches. Germline V gene data show CDR1 as SGDLS and CDR2 as YYNGEE. This CDR3 is CASSVFLAGELGEQFF. CDR3 DNA: TGTGCCAGCAGCGTATTTTTGGCGGGAGAGCTAGGTGAGCAGTTCTTC.

This clone was observed once. The chain combines TRBV29-1 with TRBJ2-7; TRBD2 aligns across 8 bases. The germline gives CDR1 SQVTM, CDR2 ANQGSEA. The CDR3 has 12 amino acids. V was pared by 6 bases and J by 5 bases, with 6 bases of the junction left unmatched. The CDR3 spells CSVIGREDEQYF. The CDR3 DNA reads as TGCAGCGTGATAGGGCGGGAGGACGAGCAGTACTTC.

V is TRBV7-2 and J is TRBJ2-3, with D perhaps matching TRBD2 (5 bases). The CDR3 sequence is 17 residues long. Germline V gives CDR1 SGHTA, CDR2 FQGNSA. The ends were cut back, 5 bases at V and 0 bases at J, with 18 bases in the middle. The CDR3 protein is CASSRQAVALSTDTQYF. The CDR3 DNA reads TGTGCCAGCAGCCGTCAAGCGGTGGCCCTGAGCACAGATACGCAGTATTTT. The variable domain in full, completed from reference TRBV7-2 and TRBJ2-3, reads GAGVSQSPSNKVTEKGKDVELRCDPISGHTALYWYRQSLGQGLEFLIYFQGNSAPDKSGLPSDRFSAERTGGSVSTLTIQRTQQEDSAVYLCASSRQAVALSTDTQYFGPGTRLTVL.

The chain employs TRBV11-2 and TRBJ1-1; a weak D match, TRBD1 (5 bases). CDR3 length: 15 amino acids. Between the trimmed V and J ends, which lost 0 bases and 4 bases, there was a span of 12 bases. Germline V gene lookup returns CDR1 SGHAT and CDR2 FQNNGV. The CDR3 region has the DNA TGTGCCAGCAGCTTAGAGGCAGGGTTGGCCACTGAAGCTTTCTTT. Protein product: CASSLEAGLATEAFF.

The genes are TRBV4-1 and TRBJ2-5; D uncertain. The CDR3 runs 16 residues. V gave up 0 bases and J gave up 1 base, with 12 bases separating them. Germline-derived CDR1 and CDR2 are MGHRA and YSYEKL. CDR3 region: CASSQDRSKLQETQYF. In nucleotides, the CDR3 is TGCGCCAGCAGCCAAGATCGGTCCAAACTCCAAGAGACCCAGTACTTC.

The rearrangement joins TRBV9 to TRBJ1-1; TRBD1 might be the D (5 bases). This CDR3 has 16 amino acids. Germline CDR1 reads SGDLS; CDR2 reads YYNGEE. With 4 bases removed from V and 0 bases from J, the gap between germline ends came to 16 bases. The CDR3 protein is CASSPDGPGLNTEAFF. CDR3 coding DNA: TGTGCCAGCAGCCCAGACGGCCCGGGACTGAACACTGAAGCTTTCTTT.

The chain carries TRBV11-2 and TRBJ1-2; 8 bases match TRBD1. Losses at the gene ends were 3 bases for V and 5 bases for J; bases not matched to a gene: 11. Germline values: CDR1 SGHAT, CDR2 FQNNGV. The CDR3 totals 16 residues. This chain's CDR3 is CASSFPGTGREYGYTF. The CDR3 DNA sequence: TGTGCCAGCAGCTTTCCCGGGACAGGAAGGGAGTATGGCTACACCTTC.

This sequence joins TRBV4-3 and TRBJ2-4; 7 bases line up with TRBD2. Trimming at V came to 0 bases and at J to 7 bases, leaving 15 bases not matched to a gene. This CDR3 is built from 18 residues. Germline CDR1 and CDR2: LGHNA and YSLEER. Here the CDR3 reads CASSQDRYGGGPSNIQYF. The DNA of the CDR3 is TGCGCCAGCAGCCAAGATCGGTATGGGGGAGGGCCCTCGAACATTCAGTACTTC.

The rearrangement joins TRBV27 to TRBJ1-2; 10 nucleotides agree with TRBD1. This CDR3 is built from 13 residues. Germline V gives CDR1 MNHEY, CDR2 SMNVEV (reference sequence). With 5 bases clipped from V and 6 bases from J, the junction kept 3 bases outside the gene matches. The CDR3 coding sequence is TGTGCCAGCAGTATTGGGACAGGGGATGGCTACACCTTC. It is translated as CASSIGTGDGYTF.

The rearrangement uses TRBV9 and TRBJ2-3, with a tentative D call TRBD2 (5 bases). This CDR3 has 15 amino acids. The germline gives CDR1 SGDLS, CDR2 YYNGEE. V lost 3 bases and J lost 4, with 15 bases in between. This CDR3 reads CASSAPLVRSDTQYF. CDR3 DNA: TGTGCCAGCAGCGCACCACTAGTGCGTTCAGATACGCAGTATTTT.

The chain combines TRBV9 with TRBJ2-1, with D perhaps matching TRBD2 (5 bases). The V end lost 0 bases, the J end lost 4 bases, and 11 bases lay between the germline ends. The CDR3 is 15 amino acids. Per the germline V gene, CDR1 is SGDLS and CDR2 is YYNGEE. The CDR3 protein is CASSVAGSGYNEQFF. In DNA form, the CDR3 reads TGTGCCAGCAGCGTAGCCGGTTCGGGGTACAATGAGCAGTTCTTC.

The chain couples TRBV27 to TRBJ1-2, with unresolved D. Trimming left V 0 bases short and J 8 bases short, with 10 bases between. This CDR3 has 13 amino acids. In germline, CDR1 is MNHEY, CDR2 SMNVEV (reference sequence). The DNA for the CDR3 is TGTGCCAGCAGTTTATCCCACAAATACGGCTACACCTTC. Translation gives CASSLSHKYGYTF.

The chain has TRBV19 and TRBJ2-1; D is unclear. V was pared by 8 bases and J by 1 base, with 6 bases between. CDR3 size: 12 residues. Germline V gives CDR1 LNHDA, CDR2 SQIVND (reference sequence). CDR3 sequence (DNA): TGTGCCAGTCTAGATTCCTACAATGAGCAGTTCTTC. Amino acids: CASLDSYNEQFF.

This clone is a singleton in its sample. The rearrangement joins TRBV14 to TRBJ2-7; TRBD2 agrees at 7 bases. Germline assignment: CDR1 SGHDN and CDR2 FVKESK. V lost 0 bases to trimming and J lost 3 bases; unmatched junction nucleotides: 8. The CDR3 extends over 16 amino acids. The CDR3 region has the DNA TGTGCCAGCAGCCAAGATCGGGGAGGGGCTCGCTACGAGCAGTACTTC. Its translation is CASSQDRGGARYEQYF.

V is TRBV4-1 and J is TRBJ2-1; 10 nucleotides agree with TRBD1. Per the germline V gene, CDR1 is MGHRA and CDR2 is YSYEKL. V lost 4 bases, J lost 0 bases, and 12 bases stayed unmatched. The CDR3 is 19 amino acids. CDR3 loop: CASSPPGTGEMSSYNEQFF. The CDR3 DNA follows: TGCGCCAGCAGCCCTCCAGGGACAGGGGAAATGAGCTCCTACAATGAGCAGTTCTTC.

In regard to this clone: This CDR3 is also generated by other DNA sequences in the sample. This chain uses TRBV27 with TRBJ1-2, with a possible D match to TRBD1 (5 bases). V lost 6 bases and J lost 0, with 11 bases in between. The germline V gene has CDR1 MNHEY and CDR2 SMNVEV (reference sequence). This CDR3 region has 14 residues. The CDR3, as DNA: TGTGCCAGCAGCCTTACAGGAGCTAACTATGGCTACACCTTC. Its protein product is CASSLTGANYGYTF.

The chain links TRBV7-8 to TRBJ2-7, with 11 bases identical to TRBD2. Germline V gives CDR1 SGHVS, CDR2 FQNEAQ. The CDR3 contains 18 residues. V lost 5 bases and J lost 1; bases outside the gene matches: 13. The CDR3 protein is CASSPAPGLAAKSYEQYF. CDR3 sequence (DNA): TGTGCCAGCAGCCCCGCTCCGGGACTAGCGGCCAAGTCCTACGAGCAGTACTTC.

The chain has TRBV9 and TRBJ1-2, with 7 bases fitting TRBD1. The CDR3 runs 13 residues. V dropped 0 bases and J dropped 13; count of bases not matched to a gene: 9. In germline, CDR1 is SGDLS, CDR2 YYNGEE. This chain's CDR3 is CASSVAGDSYSTF. The CDR3 DNA reads as TGTGCCAGCAGCGTAGCGGGGGACAGCTACTCCACCTTC. The complete variable domain, with remaining parts taken from reference TRBV9 and TRBJ1-2, reads DSGVTQTPKHLITATGQRVTLRCSPRSGDLSVYWYQQSLDQGLQFLIQYYNGEERAKGNILERFSAQQFPDLHSELNLSSLELGDSALYFCASSVAGDSYSTFGSGTRLTVV.

The V call is TRBV7-9, the J call TRBJ1-2; D is ambiguous. Germline-derived CDR1 and CDR2 are SEHNR and FQNEAQ (reference sequence). This CDR3 has 14 amino acids. Trimming shortened V by 0 bases and J by 6 bases, and 11 bases separated the two germline ends. The CDR3 sequence is CASSLAEVFDGYTF. CDR3 sequence (DNA): TGTGCCAGCAGCTTAGCTGAGGTTTTCGATGGCTACACCTTC. Drawing the rest from reference TRBV7-9 and TRBJ1-2, the complete variable domain is DTGVSQNPRHKITKRGQNVTFRCDPISEHNRLYWYRQTLGQGPEFLTYFQNEAQLEKSRLLSDRFSAERPKGSFSTLEIQRTEQGDSAMYLCASSLAEVFDGYTFGSGTRLTVV.

This clone was observed once. The chain is built from TRBV5-6 and TRBJ2-1, with 7 bases fitting TRBD2. CDR3 size: 14 residues. Germline V gene lookup returns CDR1 SGHDT and CDR2 YYEEEE. With 5 bases clipped from V and 8 bases from J, the junction kept 10 bases outside the gene matches. The CDR3 region has the DNA TGTGCCAGCAGAGGGGAGGGACCTCCCTATGAGCAGTTCTTC. Its protein product is CASRGEGPPYEQFF.

The rearrangement links TRBV11-2 to TRBJ2-7, with 9 bases fitting TRBD1. Unmatched junction bases numbered 8, after V lost 3 bases and J lost 2 bases. The CDR3 length is 16 residues. The germline CDR1 and CDR2 sequences are SGHAT and FQNNGV. CDR3 in amino acids: CASSLTPDRGTYEQYF. The CDR3 region has the DNA TGTGCCAGCAGCTTGACCCCCGACAGGGGGACCTACGAGCAGTACTTC. The entire variable domain, with the rest obtained from reference TRBV11-2 and TRBJ2-7, is as follows: EAGVAQSPRYKIIEKRQSVAFWCNPISGHATLYWYQQILGQGPKLLIQFQNNGVVDDSQLPKDRFSAERLKGVDSTLKIQPAKLEDSAVYLCASSLTPDRGTYEQYFGPGTRLTVT.

This sequence joins TRBV9 and TRBJ1-1; no clear D. CDR3 length: 15 residues. Germline V lookup: CDR1 SGDLS, CDR2 YYNGEE. Trimming took 3 bases from V and 6 from J, leaving 18 bases between them. In DNA, the CDR3 is TGTGCCAGCAGCGCCAGGACGGAACGAATCTCTGAAGCTTTCTTT. This codes for CASSARTERISEAFF. Looking up the rest from reference TRBV9 and TRBJ1-1 gives the full variable domain: DSGVTQTPKHLITATGQRVTLRCSPRSGDLSVYWYQQSLDQGLQFLIQYYNGEERAKGNILERFSAQQFPDLHSELNLSSLELGDSALYFCASSARTERISEAFFGQGTRLTVV.

The chain links TRBV9 to TRBJ2-1; 8 positions match TRBD2. Unmatched junction bases numbered 8, after V lost 6 bases and J lost 6 bases. CDR1 is SGDLS and CDR2 is YYNGEE in the germline V gene. This CDR3 spans 14 amino acids. The CDR3 loop reads CASTSGGGGNEQFF. CDR3 nucleotides: TGTGCCAGCACCAGCGGGGGTGGCGGCAATGAGCAGTTCTTC.